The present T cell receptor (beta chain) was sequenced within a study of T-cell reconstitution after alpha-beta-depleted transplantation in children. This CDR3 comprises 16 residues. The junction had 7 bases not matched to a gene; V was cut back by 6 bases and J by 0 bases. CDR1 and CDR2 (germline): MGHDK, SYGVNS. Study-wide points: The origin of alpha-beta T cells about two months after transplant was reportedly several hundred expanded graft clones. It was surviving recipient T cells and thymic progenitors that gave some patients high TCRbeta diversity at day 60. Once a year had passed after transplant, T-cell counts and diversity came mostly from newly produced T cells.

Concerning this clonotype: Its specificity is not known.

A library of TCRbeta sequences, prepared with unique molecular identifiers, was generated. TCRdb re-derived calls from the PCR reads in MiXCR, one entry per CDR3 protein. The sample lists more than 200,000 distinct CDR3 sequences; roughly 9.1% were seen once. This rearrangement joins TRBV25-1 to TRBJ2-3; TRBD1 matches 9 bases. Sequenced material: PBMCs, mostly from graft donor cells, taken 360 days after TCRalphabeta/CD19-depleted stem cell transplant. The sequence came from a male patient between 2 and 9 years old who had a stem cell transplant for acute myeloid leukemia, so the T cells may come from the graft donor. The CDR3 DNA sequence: TGTGCCAGCAGCCAGAGGACAGGGGTAAGCACAGATACGCAGTATTTT. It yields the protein CASSQRTGVSTDTQYF.